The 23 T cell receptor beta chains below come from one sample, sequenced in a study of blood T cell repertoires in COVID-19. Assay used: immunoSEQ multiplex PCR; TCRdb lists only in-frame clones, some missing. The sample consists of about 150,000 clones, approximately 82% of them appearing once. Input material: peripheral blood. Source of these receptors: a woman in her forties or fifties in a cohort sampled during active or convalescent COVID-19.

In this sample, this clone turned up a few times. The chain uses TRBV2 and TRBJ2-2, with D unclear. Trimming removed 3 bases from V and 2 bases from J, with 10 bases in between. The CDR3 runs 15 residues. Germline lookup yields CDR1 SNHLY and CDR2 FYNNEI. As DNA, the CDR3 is TGTGCCAGCAGTGAGTTTTACTCAAACACCGGGGAGCTGTTTTTT. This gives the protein CASSEFYSNTGELFF. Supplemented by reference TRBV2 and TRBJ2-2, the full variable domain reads EPEVTQTPSHQVTQMGQEVILRCVPISNHLYFYWYRQILGQKVEFLVSFYNNEISEKSEIFDDQFSVERPDGSNFTLKIRSTKLEDSAMYFCASSEFYSNTGELFFGEGSRLTVL.

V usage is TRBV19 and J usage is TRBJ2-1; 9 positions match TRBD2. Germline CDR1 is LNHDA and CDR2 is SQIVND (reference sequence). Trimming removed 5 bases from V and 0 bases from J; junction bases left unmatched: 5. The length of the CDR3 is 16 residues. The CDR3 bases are TGTGCCAGTAGTTCCCTAGCGGGGAGCTCCTACAATGAGCAGTTCTTC. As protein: CASSSLAGSSYNEQFF.

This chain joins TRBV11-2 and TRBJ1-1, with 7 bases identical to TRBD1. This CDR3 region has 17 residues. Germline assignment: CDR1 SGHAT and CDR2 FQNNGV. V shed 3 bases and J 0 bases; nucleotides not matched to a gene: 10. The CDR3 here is CASSFSGTVSMNTEAFF. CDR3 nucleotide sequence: TGTGCCAGCAGCTTTTCCGGGACAGTCTCTATGAACACTGAAGCTTTCTTT.

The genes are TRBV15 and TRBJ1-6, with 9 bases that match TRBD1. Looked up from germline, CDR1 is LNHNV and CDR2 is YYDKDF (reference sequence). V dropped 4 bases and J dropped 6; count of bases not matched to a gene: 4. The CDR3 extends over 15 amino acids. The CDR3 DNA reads TGTGCCACCAGCATAACAGGGGGCGGTAATTCACCCCTCCACTTT. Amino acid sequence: CATSITGGGNSPLHF.

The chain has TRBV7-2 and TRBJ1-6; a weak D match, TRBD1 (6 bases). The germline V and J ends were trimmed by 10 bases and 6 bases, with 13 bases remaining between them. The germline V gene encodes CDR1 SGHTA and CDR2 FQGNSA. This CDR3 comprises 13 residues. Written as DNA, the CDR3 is TGTGCCACCACCGAGGGGGTTAATTCACCCCTCCACTTT. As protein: CATTEGVNSPLHF.

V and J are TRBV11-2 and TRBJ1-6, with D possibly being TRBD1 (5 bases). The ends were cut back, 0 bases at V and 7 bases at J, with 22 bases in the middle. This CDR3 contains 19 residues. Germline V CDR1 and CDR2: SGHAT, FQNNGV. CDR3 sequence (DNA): TGTGCCAGCAGCTTAGATCATTTGGGGGGGGGACGCCCGAATTCACCCCTCCACTTT. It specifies CASSLDHLGGGRPNSPLHF.

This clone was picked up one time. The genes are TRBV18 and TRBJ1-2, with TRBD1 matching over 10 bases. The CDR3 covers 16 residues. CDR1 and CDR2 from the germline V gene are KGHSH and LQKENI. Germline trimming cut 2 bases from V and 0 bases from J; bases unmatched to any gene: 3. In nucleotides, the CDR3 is TGTGCCAGCTCACCAATAGGGACAGGGGCTAACTATGGCTACACCTTC. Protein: CASSPIGTGANYGYTF.

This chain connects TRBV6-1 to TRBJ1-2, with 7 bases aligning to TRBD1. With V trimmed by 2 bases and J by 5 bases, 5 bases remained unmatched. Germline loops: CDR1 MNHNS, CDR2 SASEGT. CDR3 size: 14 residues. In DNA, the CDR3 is TGTGCCAGCAGTGAAAGGGGGCGCGATTATGGCTACACCTTC. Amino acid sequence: CASSERGRDYGYTF.

This chain's CDR3 is CASSRGGLAGAYSYEQYF. Here the CDR3 DNA reads TGTGCCAGCAGCCGGGGAGGACTAGCGGGGGCCTACTCCTACGAGCAGTACTTC. The chain couples TRBV7-2 to TRBJ2-7; 13 bases match TRBD2. The V gene's germline CDR1 is SGHTA and CDR2 FQGNSA. V lost 5 bases, J lost 0 bases, and 10 bases stayed unmatched. The length of the CDR3 is 18 residues.

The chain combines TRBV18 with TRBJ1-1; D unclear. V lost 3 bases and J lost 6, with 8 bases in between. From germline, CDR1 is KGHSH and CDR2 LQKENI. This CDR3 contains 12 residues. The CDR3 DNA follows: TGTGCCAGCTCACCCCCCTTTGCTGAAGCTTTCTTT. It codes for CASSPPFAEAFF.

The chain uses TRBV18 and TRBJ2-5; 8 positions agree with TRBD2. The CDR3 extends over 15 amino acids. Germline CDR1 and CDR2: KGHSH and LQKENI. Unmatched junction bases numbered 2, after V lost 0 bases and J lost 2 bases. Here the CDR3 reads CASSPPRGGQETQYF. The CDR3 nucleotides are TGTGCCAGCTCACCACCTCGCGGGGGGCAAGAGACCCAGTACTTC.

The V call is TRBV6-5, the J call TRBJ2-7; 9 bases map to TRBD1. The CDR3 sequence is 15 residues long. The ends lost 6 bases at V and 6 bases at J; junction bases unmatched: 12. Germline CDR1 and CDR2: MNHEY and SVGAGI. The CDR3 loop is CASRQGAQLLSEQYF. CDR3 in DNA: TGTGCCAGCAGACAGGGGGCCCAGCTACTGAGCGAGCAGTACTTC.

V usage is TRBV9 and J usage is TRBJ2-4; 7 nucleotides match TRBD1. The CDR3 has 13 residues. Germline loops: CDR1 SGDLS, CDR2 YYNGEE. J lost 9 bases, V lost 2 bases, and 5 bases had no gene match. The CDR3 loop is CASSVGTESIQYF. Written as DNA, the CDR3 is TGTGCCAGCAGCGTCGGGACAGAAAGCATTCAGTACTTC.

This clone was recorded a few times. This CDR3 reads CASAQGDNEKLFF. The CDR3 bases are TGTGCCTCAGCACAGGGGGATAATGAAAAACTGTTTTTT. J is TRBJ1-4 and V is TRBV19, with 8 nucleotides matching TRBD1. V lost 11 bases, J lost 4 bases, and 6 bases stayed unmatched. The germline V gene has CDR1 LNHDA and CDR2 SQIVND (reference sequence). The CDR3 has 13 residues. The variable domain in full, completed from reference TRBV19 and TRBJ1-4, reads DGGITQSPKYLFRKEGQNVTLSCEQNLNHDAMYWYRQDPGQGLRLIYYSQIVNDFQKGDIAEGYSVSREKKESFPLTVTSAQKNPTAFYLCASAQGDNEKLFFGSGTQLSVL.

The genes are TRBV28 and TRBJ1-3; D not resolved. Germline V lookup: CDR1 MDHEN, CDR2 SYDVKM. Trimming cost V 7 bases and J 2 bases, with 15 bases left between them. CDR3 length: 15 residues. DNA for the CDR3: TGTGCCAGCATCGATTTAGAGGGAACTGGAAACACCATATATTTT. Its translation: CASIDLEGTGNTIYF.

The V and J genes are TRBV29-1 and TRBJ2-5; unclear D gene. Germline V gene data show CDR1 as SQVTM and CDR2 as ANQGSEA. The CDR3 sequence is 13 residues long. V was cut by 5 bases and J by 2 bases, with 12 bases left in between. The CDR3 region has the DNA TGCAGCGTTTCGTTATCAGGACAAGAGACCCAGTACTTC. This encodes CSVSLSGQETQYF.

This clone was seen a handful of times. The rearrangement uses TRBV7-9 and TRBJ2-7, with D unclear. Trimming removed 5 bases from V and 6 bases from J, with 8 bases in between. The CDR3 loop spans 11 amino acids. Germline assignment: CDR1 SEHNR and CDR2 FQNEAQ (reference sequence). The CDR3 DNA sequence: TGTGCCAGCAGCCACGGTCTCGAGCAGTACTTC. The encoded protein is CASSHGLEQYF. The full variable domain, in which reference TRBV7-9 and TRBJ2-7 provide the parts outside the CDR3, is DTGVSQNPRHKITKRGQNVTFRCDPISEHNRLYWYRQTLGQGPEFLTYFQNEAQLEKSRLLSDRFSAERPKGSFSTLEIQRTEQGDSAMYLCASSHGLEQYFGPGTRLTVT.

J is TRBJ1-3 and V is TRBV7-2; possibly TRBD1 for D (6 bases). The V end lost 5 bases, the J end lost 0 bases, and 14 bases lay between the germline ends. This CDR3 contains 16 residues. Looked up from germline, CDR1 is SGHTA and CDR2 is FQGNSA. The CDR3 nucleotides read TGTGCCAGCAGCCCCTTCCAGGGGAGCTCTGGAAACACCATATATTTT. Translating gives CASSPFQGSSGNTIYF.

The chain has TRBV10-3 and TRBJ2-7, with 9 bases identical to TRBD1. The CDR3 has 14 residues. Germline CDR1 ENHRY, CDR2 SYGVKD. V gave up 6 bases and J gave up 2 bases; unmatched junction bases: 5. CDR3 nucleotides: TGTGCCATCAGACGGACAGGGGCCACCTACGAGCAGTACTTC. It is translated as CAIRRTGATYEQYF.

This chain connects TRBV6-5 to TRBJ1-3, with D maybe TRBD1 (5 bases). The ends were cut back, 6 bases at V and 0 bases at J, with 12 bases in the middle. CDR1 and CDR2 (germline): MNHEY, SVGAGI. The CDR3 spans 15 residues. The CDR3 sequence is CASRETVNSGNTIYF. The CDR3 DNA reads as TGTGCCAGCAGAGAGACAGTTAACTCTGGAAACACCATATATTTT.

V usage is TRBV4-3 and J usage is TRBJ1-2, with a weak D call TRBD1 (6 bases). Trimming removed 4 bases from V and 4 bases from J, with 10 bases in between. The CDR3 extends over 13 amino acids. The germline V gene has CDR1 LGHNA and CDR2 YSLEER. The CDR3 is CASSRDNIYGYTF. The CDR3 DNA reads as TGCGCCAGCAGCCGGGACAATATCTATGGCTACACCTTC.

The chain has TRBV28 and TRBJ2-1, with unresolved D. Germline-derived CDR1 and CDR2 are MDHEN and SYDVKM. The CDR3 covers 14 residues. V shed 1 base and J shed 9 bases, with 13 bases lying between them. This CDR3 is CASSLLNWNSEQFF. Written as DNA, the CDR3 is TGTGCCAGCAGTTTATTGAACTGGAACAGTGAGCAGTTCTTC.

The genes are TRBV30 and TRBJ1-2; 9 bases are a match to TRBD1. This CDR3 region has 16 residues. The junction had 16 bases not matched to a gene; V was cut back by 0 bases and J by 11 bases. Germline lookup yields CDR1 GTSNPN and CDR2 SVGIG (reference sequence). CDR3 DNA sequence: TGTGCCTGGAGTGTAGATTGGGGGGACAGGGCAAGAAAGTACACCTTC. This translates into CAWSVDWGDRARKYTF.